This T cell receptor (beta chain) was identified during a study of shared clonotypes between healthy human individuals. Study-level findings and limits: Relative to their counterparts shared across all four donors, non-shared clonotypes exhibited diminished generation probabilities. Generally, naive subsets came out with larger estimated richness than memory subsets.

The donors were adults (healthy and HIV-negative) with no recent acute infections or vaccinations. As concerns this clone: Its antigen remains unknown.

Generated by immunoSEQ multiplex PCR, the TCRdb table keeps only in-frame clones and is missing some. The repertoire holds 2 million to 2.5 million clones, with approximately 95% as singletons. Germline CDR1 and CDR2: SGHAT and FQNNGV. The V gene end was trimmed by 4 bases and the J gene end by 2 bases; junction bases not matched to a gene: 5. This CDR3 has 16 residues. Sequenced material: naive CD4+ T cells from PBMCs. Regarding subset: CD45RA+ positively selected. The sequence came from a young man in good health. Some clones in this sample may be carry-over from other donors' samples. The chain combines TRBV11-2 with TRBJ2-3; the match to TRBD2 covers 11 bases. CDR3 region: CASSYRLAGSTDTQYF. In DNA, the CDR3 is TGTGCCAGCAGCTACCGACTAGCGGGGTCCACAGATACGCAGTATTTT.